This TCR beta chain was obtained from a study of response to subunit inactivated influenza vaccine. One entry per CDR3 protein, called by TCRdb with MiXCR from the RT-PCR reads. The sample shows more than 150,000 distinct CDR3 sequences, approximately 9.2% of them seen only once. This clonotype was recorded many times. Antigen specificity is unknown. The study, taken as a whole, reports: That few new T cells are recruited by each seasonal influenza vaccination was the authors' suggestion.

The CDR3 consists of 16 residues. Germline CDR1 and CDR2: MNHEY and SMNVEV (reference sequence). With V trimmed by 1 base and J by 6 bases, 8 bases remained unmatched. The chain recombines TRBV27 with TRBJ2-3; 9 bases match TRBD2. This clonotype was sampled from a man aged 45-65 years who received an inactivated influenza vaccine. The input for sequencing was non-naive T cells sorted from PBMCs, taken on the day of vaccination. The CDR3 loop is CASSLLVSGGRDTQYF. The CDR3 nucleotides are TGTGCCAGCAGTTTATTAGTTAGCGGGGGACGGGATACGCAGTATTTT.